Listed here is a single T cell receptor (beta chain). Its antigen remains unknown. Data came from immunoSEQ multiplex PCR; TCRdb stores just in-frame clones and leaves some out. The table includes about 92,000 clones, about 89% detected once. Trimming left V 9 bases short and J 0 bases short, with 18 bases between. The length of the CDR3 is 16 residues. In germline, CDR1 is MDHEN, CDR2 SYDVKM. This specimen comes from a study of graft-versus-host responses after intestinal transplantation. Study background: Recipients were all induced with anti-thymocyte globulin, then given tacrolimus and steroids for approximately three years.

Findings and caveats of the study: Within the allografts of patients who had graft-donor T cell macrochimerism, graft-versus-host to host-versus-graft clonal ratios were high. Early after transplant, HvG declines were associated with peak levels of circulating GvH clones. Analysis identified GvH clones in recipient marrow, with some appearing first in ileum or blood.

The source is a human donor who received an intestinal transplant. Material: unstimulated CD8+ T cells sorted from spleen or lymph node cells, obtained before intestinal transplant. J is TRBJ2-1 and V is TRBV28, with D perhaps matching TRBD2 (5 bases). CDR3 DNA: TGTGCCAGTACTATCGAAGGTGGGAGCTCCTACAATGAGCAGTTCTTC. This codes for CASTIEGGSSYNEQFF.